This T cell receptor beta chain was captured in a study of CD8 T cells in Susac syndrome. RNA amounts of roughly 0.45 to 1 ug underwent reverse transcription with random hexamers. In TCRdb, the immunoSEQ multiplex PCR reads were re-called with MiXCR into one record per CDR3 protein. The profile covers about 160,000 distinct CDR3 sequences, with approximately 95% appearing a single time and around 0.12% taken by the ten largest. In Susac syndrome patients, recently defined diagnostic criteria for definite or probable disease were met. Germline V CDR1 and CDR2: MNHNS, SASEGT. The trim removed 5 bases at V and 8 bases at J, leaving 10 bases unmatched. There are 14 residues in the CDR3.

The clonotype was recovered from a human donor with Susac syndrome. The material sequenced was CD4+ T cells from PBMCs. The chain carries TRBV6-1 and TRBJ1-1; TRBD1 agrees at 8 bases. Here the CDR3 reads CASSLDRVRDEAFF. The CDR3 region has the DNA TGTGCCAGCAGTTTGGACAGGGTAAGAGACGAAGCTTTCTTT.